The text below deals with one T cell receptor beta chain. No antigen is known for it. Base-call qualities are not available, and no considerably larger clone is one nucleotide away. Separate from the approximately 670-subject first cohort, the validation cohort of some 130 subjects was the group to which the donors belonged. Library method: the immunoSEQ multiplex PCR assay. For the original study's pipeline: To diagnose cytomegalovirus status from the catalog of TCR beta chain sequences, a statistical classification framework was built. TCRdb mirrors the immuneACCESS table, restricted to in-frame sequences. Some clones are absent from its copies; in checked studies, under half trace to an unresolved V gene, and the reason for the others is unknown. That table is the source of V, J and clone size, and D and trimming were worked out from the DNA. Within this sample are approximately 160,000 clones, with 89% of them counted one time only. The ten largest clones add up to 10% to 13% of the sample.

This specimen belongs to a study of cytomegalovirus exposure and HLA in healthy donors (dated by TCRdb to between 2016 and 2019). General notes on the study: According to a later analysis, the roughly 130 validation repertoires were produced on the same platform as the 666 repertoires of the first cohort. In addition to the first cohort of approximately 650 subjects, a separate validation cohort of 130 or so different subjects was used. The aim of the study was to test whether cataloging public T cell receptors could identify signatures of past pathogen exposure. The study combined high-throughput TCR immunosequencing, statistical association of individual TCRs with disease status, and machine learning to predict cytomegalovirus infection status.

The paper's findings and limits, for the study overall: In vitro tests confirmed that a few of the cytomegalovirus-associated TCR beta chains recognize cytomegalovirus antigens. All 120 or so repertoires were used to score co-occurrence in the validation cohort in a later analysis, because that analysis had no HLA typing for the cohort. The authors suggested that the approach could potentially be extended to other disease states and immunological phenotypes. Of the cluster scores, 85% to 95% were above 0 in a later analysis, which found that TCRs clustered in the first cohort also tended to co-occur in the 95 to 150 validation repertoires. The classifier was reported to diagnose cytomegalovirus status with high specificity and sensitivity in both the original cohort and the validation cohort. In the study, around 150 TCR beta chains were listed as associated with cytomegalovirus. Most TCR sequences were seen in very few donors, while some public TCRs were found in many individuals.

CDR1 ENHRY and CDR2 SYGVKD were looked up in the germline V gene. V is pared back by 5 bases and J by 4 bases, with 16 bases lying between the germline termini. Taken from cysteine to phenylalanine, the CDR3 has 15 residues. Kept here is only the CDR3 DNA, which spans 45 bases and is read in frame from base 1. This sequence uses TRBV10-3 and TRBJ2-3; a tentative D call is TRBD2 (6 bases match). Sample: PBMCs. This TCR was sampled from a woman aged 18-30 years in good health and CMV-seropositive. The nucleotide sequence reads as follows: TGTGCCATCAGTCAGCCGACCGGAGGGCCAGATACGCAGTATTTT. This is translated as CAISQPTGGPDTQYF.